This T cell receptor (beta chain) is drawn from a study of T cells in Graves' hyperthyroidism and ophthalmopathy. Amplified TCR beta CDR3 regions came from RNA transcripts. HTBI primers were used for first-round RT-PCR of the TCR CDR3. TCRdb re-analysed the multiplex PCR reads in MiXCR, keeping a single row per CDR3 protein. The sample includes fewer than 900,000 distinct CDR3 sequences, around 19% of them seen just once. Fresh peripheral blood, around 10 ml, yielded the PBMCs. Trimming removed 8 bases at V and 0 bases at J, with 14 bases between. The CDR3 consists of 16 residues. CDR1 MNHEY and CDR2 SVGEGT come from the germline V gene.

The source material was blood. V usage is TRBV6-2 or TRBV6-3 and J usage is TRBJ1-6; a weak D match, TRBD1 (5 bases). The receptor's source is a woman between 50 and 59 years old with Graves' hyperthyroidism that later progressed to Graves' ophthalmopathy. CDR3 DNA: TGTGCCAGCGATTCCCGGACAAGCTCCTATAATTCACCCCTCCACTTT. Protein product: CASDSRTSSYNSPLHF.